This TCR beta chain was identified during a study of human T cells and chemical hapten exposure. Study at large: Patients were mainly female, each with alopecia areata, totalis or universalis. TCR yields per sample varied, mainly owing to small pooled library volume differences.

This clonotype has a handful of counts. Trimming removed 0 bases from V and 1 base from J, with 3 bases in between. This CDR3 is built from 13 residues. Germline CDR1 and CDR2: SGHTA and FQGTGA. Sample time point: patch test 1, 2 weeks after DPC sensitization. Sample treatment: therapeutic diphenylcyclopropenone sensitization with weekly scalp DPC. Prior to each patch test being applied, blood was drawn. TCRdb redid the calling of the RACE reads with MiXCR, one entry per CDR3 protein. The sample holds 79,000 or so distinct CDR3 sequences, around a third seen once. The clonotype comes from a man aged 40-49 years with alopecia areata. Some clones in this sample may be carry-over from other donors' samples. The material sequenced was whole blood, taken in connection with sensitization to the hapten diphenylcyclopropenone (DPC). The chain carries TRBV7-3 and TRBJ1-1, with D unclear. In nucleotides, the CDR3 is TGTGCCAGCAGCTTAACGCGGAACACTGAAGCTTTCTTT. Translating gives CASSLTRNTEAFF.